These 8 T cell receptor beta chains were all obtained from the same sample, sequenced in a study of T cells in tuberculosis. Noted time point: new active TB diagnosis, blood taken before or within 7 days of starting treatment. Profiled with immunoSEQ multiplex PCR; TCRdb holds only in-frame clones, not every one. Seen here are roughly 32,000 clones, approximately 93% observed once, and the top ten hold roughly 11%. The sample here was PBMCs, taken at tuberculosis diagnosis. The source is an adult with tuberculosis.

This clone was found once. The genes are TRBV6-5 and TRBJ2-1, with D tentatively TRBD1 (7 bases). V dropped 9 bases and J dropped 3 bases, with 12 bases sitting between them. The length of the CDR3 is 13 residues. Germline loops: CDR1 MNHEY, CDR2 SVGAGI. The DNA for the CDR3 is TGTGCCAGGTCCAGGGGGGACTACAATGAGCAGTTCTTC. This translates into CARSRGDYNEQFF.

The chain recombines TRBV10-1 with TRBJ2-3; D is uncertain. In germline, CDR1 is WNHNN, CDR2 SYGVQD (reference sequence). Trimming stripped 8 bases from V and 5 bases from J, with 14 bases between. The CDR3 is 13 amino acids. CDR3 coding DNA: TGCGCCAGCCCCGGGTCCTCAGAAGATACGCAGTATTTT. Encoded protein: CASPGSSEDTQYF.

The V gene is TRBV19, the J gene TRBJ1-2; 10 bases match TRBD1. J lost 4 bases, V lost 7 bases, and 9 bases had no gene match. This CDR3 is 15 amino acids long. Germline values: CDR1 LNHDA, CDR2 SQIVND (reference sequence). The CDR3 loop is CASKLGQGGSYGYTF. CDR3 sequence (DNA): TGTGCCAGTAAACTCGGACAGGGGGGTAGCTATGGCTACACCTTC.

V gene TRBV6-1 combines with J gene TRBJ1-6; TRBD1 might be the D (5 bases). This CDR3 comprises 15 residues. Germline CDR1 MNHNS, CDR2 SASEGT. Trimming removed 7 bases at V and 7 bases at J, with 17 bases between. CDR3 protein: CASNVETAPNSPLHF. For the CDR3, the DNA is TGTGCCAGCAATGTCGAGACAGCACCGAATTCACCCCTCCACTTT.

The genes are TRBV9 and TRBJ1-4, with TRBD1 matching over 8 bases. This CDR3 spans 16 amino acids. The ends lost 0 bases at V and 4 bases at J; junction bases unmatched: 5. Germline-derived CDR1 and CDR2 are SGDLS and YYNGEE. Here the CDR3 reads CASSVGIGQGNEKLFF. The CDR3 bases are TGTGCCAGCAGCGTAGGCATCGGACAGGGTAATGAAAAACTGTTTTTT.

The rearrangement uses TRBV19 and TRBJ2-1; 7 positions agree with TRBD2. Per the germline V gene, CDR1 is LNHDA and CDR2 is SQIVND (reference sequence). The CDR3 extends over 15 amino acids. With 5 bases clipped from V and 0 bases from J, the junction kept 4 bases outside the gene matches. In DNA, the CDR3 is TGTGCCAGTAGTCGAGCGGGGAGCTCCTACAATGAGCAGTTCTTC. Amino acids: CASSRAGSSYNEQFF.

The chain links TRBV4-1 to TRBJ1-6; TRBD1 is a possible D gene (6 bases). Trimming pared 4 bases from V and 8 bases from J, leaving 12 bases between. CDR3 length: 14 residues. Per the germline V gene, CDR1 is MGHRA and CDR2 is YSYEKL. The CDR3 loop reads CASSPRTEDSPLHF. The CDR3 nucleotides are TGCGCCAGCAGCCCCCGGACAGAGGATTCACCCCTCCACTTT.

The chain joins TRBV28 to TRBJ1-5; D may be TRBD1 (6 bases). Trimming cost V 9 bases and J 4 bases, with 13 bases left between them. CDR3 length: 13 amino acids. Germline lookup yields CDR1 MDHEN and CDR2 SYDVKM. CDR3 in DNA: TGTGCCAGTCAGGGGTTAGGGAATCAGCCCCAGCATTTT. It translates to CASQGLGNQPQHF.